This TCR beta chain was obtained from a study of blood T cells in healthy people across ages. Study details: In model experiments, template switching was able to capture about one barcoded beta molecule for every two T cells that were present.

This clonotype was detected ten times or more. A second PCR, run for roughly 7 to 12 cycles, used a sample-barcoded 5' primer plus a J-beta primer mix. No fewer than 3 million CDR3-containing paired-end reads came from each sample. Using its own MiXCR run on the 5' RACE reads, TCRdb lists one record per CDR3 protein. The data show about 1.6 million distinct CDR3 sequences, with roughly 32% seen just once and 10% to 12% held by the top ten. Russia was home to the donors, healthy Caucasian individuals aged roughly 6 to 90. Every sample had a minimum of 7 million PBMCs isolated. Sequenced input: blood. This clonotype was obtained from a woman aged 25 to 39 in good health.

This CDR3 reads CASSQGRGQGASGGYTF. In nucleotides, the CDR3 is TGCGCCAGCAGCCAAGGAAGGGGACAGGGGGCCAGCGGTGGCTACACCTTC. This chain links TRBV4-1 with TRBJ1-2; TRBD1 matches 12 bases. Losses at the gene ends were 1 base for V and 7 bases for J; bases not matched to a gene: 10. This CDR3 contains 17 residues. Per the germline V gene, CDR1 is MGHRA and CDR2 is YSYEKL.